The clone carrying this TCR beta chain was seen repeatedly, ten times or more. Its antigen is unidentified. Germline V gene sequence: CDR1 SGHTA, CDR2 FQGNSA. V was trimmed by 6 bases and J by 5 bases, leaving 16 bases between them. The CDR3 has 14 amino acids. Template material for amplifying TCR beta CDR3 regions consisted of RNA transcripts. HTBI primers were the set used in a first-round RT-PCR of the TCR CDR3. From the multiplex PCR reads, TCRdb called clonotypes with MiXCR, one entry per CDR3 protein. The table has a few hundred thousand distinct CDR3 sequences, approximately 14% seen once. The source of the sample is a study of T cells in Graves' hyperthyroidism and ophthalmopathy. Broader study findings: Most clonotypes expanded in thyroid above 0.001 were likewise present in blood.

Patients counted as stable if ophthalmopathy did not develop within 18 months. Sequenced input: blood. This chain joins TRBV7-2 and TRBJ1-1; D not certain. The TCR originated in a woman in her twenties or thirties with Graves' hyperthyroidism. CDR3 in DNA: TGTGCCAGCAGTCTTCAGGAGCGTGTAACTGAAGCTTTCTTT. It is translated as CASSLQERVTEAFF.